A selection of T cell receptor beta chains follows, all from one sample in a study of blood T cells in healthy people across ages. One entry per CDR3 protein, called by TCRdb with MiXCR from the 5' RACE reads. The top ten hold roughly 3.7% of the sample, which has 1.5 million to 1.8 million distinct CDR3 sequences, 35% to 45% seen once. Sequenced: blood. The origin of the receptors is a young woman in good health. Each CDR3 is given with its conserved first and last residue. The D gene is left open where the match is weak. A row's size may be missing; if present it is once, few, many or a size class.

TGTGCCAGCAGTTCCCCCTACAATGAGCGGTTCTTC,CASSSPYNERFF,TRBJ2-1,TRBV6-2/TRBV6-3,-,-
TGTGCCAGCAGTCTCAGGGGTACGGGGAGGTACGAGCAGTACTTC,CASSLRGTGRYEQYF,TRBJ2-7,TRBV28,few,-
TGTGCCATCAGTGATACCCCAGGGCCCCCTGAAGCTTTCTTT,CAISDTPGPPEAFF,TRBJ1-1,TRBV10-3,-,-
TGTGCCAGTAGTAGTCCCCAGGGGGCCCACACAGATACGCAGTATTTT,CASSSPQGAHTDTQYF,TRBJ2-3,TRBV19,-,TRBD1
TGCGCCAGCAGCCAAATGGGCTTAGCGGGGATCCACGAGCAGTACTTC,CASSQMGLAGIHEQYF,TRBJ2-7,TRBV4-3,many,TRBD2
TGTGCCAGCGGAGACGTGTTCTCAGATACGCAGTATTTT,CASGDVFSDTQYF,TRBJ2-3,TRBV27,few,-
TGTGCCAGCAGTTTATGGGGACAGGGGGCAAATGAGCAGTACTTC,CASSLWGQGANEQYF,TRBJ2-7,TRBV12-3/TRBV12-4,-,TRBD1
TGTGCCTGGAGTGTAGCAGGGCTCAATTCTTATGGCTACACCTTC,CAWSVAGLNSYGYTF,TRBJ1-2,TRBV30,few,-
TGTGCCAGCAGTGACCTTAAATTAGCGGGGGGGCGGAAAGAGACCCAGTACTTC,CASSDLKLAGGRKETQYF,TRBJ2-5,TRBV2,few,TRBD2
TGTGCCAGCACATCCCGGGACAGGAAACAAGAGACCCAGTACTTC,CASTSRDRKQETQYF,TRBJ2-5,TRBV18,few,TRBD1
TGTGCCTGGAGTGTTTGGTATGGCTACACCTTC,CAWSVWYGYTF,TRBJ1-2,TRBV30,-,-
TGTGCCAGTAGTTCCTCATACTACAATGAGCAGTACTTC,CASSSSYYNEQYF,TRBJ2-7,TRBV19,-,-
TGTGCCAGCAGTCCCGACAGGCCAAGTGAGACCCAGTACTTC,CASSPDRPSETQYF,TRBJ2-5,TRBV7-3,few,-
TGTGCCAGCAGCCGACAGGTGGGGTACGAGCAGTACTTC,CASSRQVGYEQYF,TRBJ2-7,TRBV14,-,-